This paragraph covers one T cell receptor (beta chain) sequence. The clone's antigen remains unknown. The record has no base qualities; no much larger clone is one base away. No immune events, such as infections, were documented for the healthy donors during the collection period. To calibrate time-dependent variance in a beta-binomial model of T-cell clone differential abundance, blood repertoires from healthy donors were used as a training cohort. The training cohort comprised about ten healthy donors, 3 female and 7 male. An age range of about 25 to 64 years, with an average of 43 years, was recorded for the donors. Obtained from a commercial supplier, whole blood was collected from each healthy donor at three time points set around two weeks apart. For immunosequencing, genomic DNA was extracted from whole blood that had not been sorted. These data originate in a study of identifying expanded T cells in peripheral blood (dated by TCRdb to between 2018 and 2020). Context from the whole study: Technical replicates were generated by sequencing separate aliquots of the same genomic DNA pool, and four replicates were compared pairwise.

V is cut back by 5 bases and J by 8 bases, with 8 bases in the junction unmatched. The CDR3 measures 15 amino acids from cysteine to phenylalanine. Solely the CDR3 DNA is kept, with 45 bases framed from the first base. CDR1 is given as SGHTA and CDR2 as FQGNSA, both from the germline V gene. General study outcomes and caveats: The authors expected that over much longer intervals, such as months to years, biological variance in healthy repertoires might increase even further. Variance in clone template counts between approximately two-week samples significantly increased with total template count across all healthy donors. About 1.1 differentially abundant clones were flagged by the binomial model between technical replicates, whereas about 15 and 18 were flagged over approximately two weeks and four weeks, respectively. Across all healthy-donor time intervals, the beta-binomial model significantly cut both the number of clones called differentially abundant and the false-positive rate.

TCRbeta CDR3 regions were profiled by bias-controlled multiplex PCR amplification of genomic DNA with the immunoSEQ Assay. In the original analysis: The absolute abundance of each unique TCRbeta CDR3 region was quantified after sequences were collapsed and filtered. Differential abundance was tested with two models: a binomial (Fisher-equivalent) model and a beta-binomial model that adds time-dependent variance fitted from healthy donors. Any clone with fewer than 5 combined templates was excluded, and a clone was called differentially abundant if its Benjamini-Hochberg FDR was below 0.01. Beta-binomial variance was modeled as a function of total template count across the two samples using the form v = (b*log(k)+a)^2. The source is immuneACCESS, and TCRdb retained only in-frame sequences with V and J called. Part of the clones is not carried over; for the studies checked, unresolved V genes explain less than half of this, and the remainder is unexplained. V and J calls and clone size come straight from that table; D and trimming were deduced from the DNA. The sample table lists about 81,000 clones, 84% of them with a count of one. The top ten constitute about 18% of the sample.

Recombination connected TRBV7-2 to TRBJ2-1; 11 bases in the junction line up with TRBD2. Sequenced: blood. This receptor was obtained from a person aged 18 to 70 in good health. The nucleotides read TGTGCCAGCAGCCAAACTAGCGGGAGACGCTATGAGCAGTTCTTC. This yields the protein CASSQTSGRRYEQFF.